This T cell receptor (beta chain) is from a study of shared clonotypes between healthy human individuals. Here immunoSEQ multiplex PCR was the method, and the copy in TCRdb shows in-frame clones only, minus some. Of more than 550,000 clones in the sample, roughly 72% were seen once. Trimming left V 8 bases short and J 2 bases short, with 11 bases between. This CDR3 region has 13 residues. The V gene's germline CDR1 is MNHNS and CDR2 SASEGT. J is TRBJ2-3 and V is TRBV6-1, with D perhaps TRBD1 (5 bases). This clonotype was sampled from a woman in her twenties or thirties in good health. The sample comprised memory CD4+ T cells sorted from blood. Subset: CD45RA-negative fraction. This CDR3 reads CASGAANTDTQYF. Here the CDR3 DNA reads TGTGCCAGCGGGGCAGCCAACACAGATACGCAGTATTTT.